These 28 T cell receptor beta chains came from one sample sequenced in a study of blood T cell repertoires in COVID-19. TCRdb keeps only in-frame clones here, not all; method: immunoSEQ multiplex PCR. The sample carries 200,000 to 250,000 clones, almost 85% recorded once. The sequenced sample was PBMCs or T cells enriched from blood (not recorded which). The receptors were sampled from a man in his forties or fifties who had recovered from COVID-19.

Concerning this clone: With a much larger clone just one base away, this may be a read error. The chain has TRBV19 and TRBJ1-5; tentative D call: TRBD1 (5 bases). V gave up 5 bases and J gave up 15 bases, with 17 bases separating them. The CDR3 loop spans 12 amino acids. Germline loops: CDR1 LNHDA, CDR2 SQIVND (reference sequence). CDR3 in DNA: TGTGCCAGTAGTGGGGCAACGAAAGCCCGGCATTTT. It is translated as CASSGATKARHF. Full variable domain (rest looked up from reference TRBV19 and TRBJ1-5): DGGITQSPKYLFRKEGQNVTLSCEQNLNHDAMYWYRQDPGQGLRLIYYSQIVNDFQKGDIAEGYSVSREKKESFPLTVTSAQKNPTAFYLCASSGATKARHFGDGTRLSIL.

As regards this clone: The same CDR3 arises from other DNA sequences in this sample as well. J is TRBJ1-2 and V is TRBV9; D may be TRBD1 (6 bases). V shed 0 bases and J shed 5 bases, with 8 bases lying between them. Germline V lookup: CDR1 SGDLS, CDR2 YYNGEE. The CDR3 has 13 residues. In DNA, the CDR3 is TGTGCCAGCAGCGTAGATAGGGGGTATGGCTACACCTTC. It codes for CASSVDRGYGYTF.

The chain couples TRBV29-1 to TRBJ1-4, with D tentatively TRBD1 (5 bases). This CDR3 region has 14 residues. Per germline, CDR1 SQVTM and CDR2 ANQGSEA. Trimming shortened V by 4 bases and J by 11 bases, and 20 bases separated the two germline ends. The CDR3 coding sequence is TGCAGCGTTGGGCTACGGGGGACCGGGGCGAAACTGTTTTTT. Amino acids: CSVGLRGTGAKLFF.

J is TRBJ2-7 and V is TRBV18; TRBD1 is a possible D gene (6 bases). The V end was cut by 2 bases, the J end by 6 bases, with 14 bases between. The V gene's germline CDR1 is KGHSH and CDR2 LQKENI. This CDR3 has 14 amino acids. The CDR3 region is CASSPAGQRVEQYF. CDR3 sequence (DNA): TGTGCCAGCTCACCAGCAGGACAGAGGGTCGAGCAGTACTTC.

In nucleotides, the CDR3 is TGCGCCAGCAGCTTGGTCGGGAGCCCAACGATACGTTATGGCTACACCTTC. Translation gives CASSLVGSPTIRYGYTF. V is TRBV5-1 and J is TRBJ1-2; no firm D call. Germline V gene lookup returns CDR1 SGHRS and CDR2 YFSETQ. The CDR3 runs 17 residues. V lost 0 bases and J 5 bases, leaving 20 bases between the germline ends.

The V gene is TRBV5-1, the J gene TRBJ2-7; D gene unclear. This CDR3 region has 13 residues. In germline, CDR1 is SGHRS, CDR2 YFSETQ. V shed 3 bases and J shed 2 bases, with 9 bases lying between them. CDR3 region: CASSSGLPYEQYF. As DNA, the CDR3 is TGCGCCAGCAGCTCCGGGTTACCCTACGAGCAGTACTTC.

V usage is TRBV19 and J usage is TRBJ1-3, with 9 nucleotides matching TRBD1. Germline lookup yields CDR1 LNHDA and CDR2 SQIVND (reference sequence). This CDR3 is built from 12 residues. With 8 bases clipped from V and 8 bases from J, the junction kept 4 bases outside the gene matches. CDR3 loop: CASGQGFYTIYF. The CDR3 region has the DNA TGTGCCAGTGGACAGGGGTTTTACACCATATATTTT.

This rearrangement joins TRBV5-1 to TRBJ1-1; D perhaps matches TRBD1 (6 bases). The V end was cut by 4 bases, the J end by 1 base, with 14 bases between. Germline V CDR1 and CDR2: SGHRS, YFSETQ. This CDR3 comprises 15 residues. CDR3 region: CASSAGGGRNTEAFF. The CDR3 nucleotides read TGCGCCAGCAGCGCCGGCGGGGGGCGGAACACTGAAGCTTTCTTT.

V is TRBV5-4 and J is TRBJ1-2; perhaps TRBD1 as D (5 bases). The length of the CDR3 is 14 residues. The V end was cut by 4 bases, the J end by 0 bases, with 10 bases between. In germline, CDR1 is SGHNT, CDR2 YYREEE (reference sequence). This CDR3 is CASSLGGANYGYTF. CDR3 DNA sequence: TGTGCCAGCAGCCTCGGAGGGGCTAACTATGGCTACACCTTC.

The gene calls are TRBV20-1 and TRBJ1-2; D gene unclear. Looked up from germline, CDR1 is DFQATT and CDR2 is SNEGSKA (reference sequence). With 7 bases removed from V and 2 bases from J, the gap between germline ends came to 8 bases. The CDR3 covers 11 residues. The chain's CDR3 is CSVTGNYGYTF. DNA for the CDR3: TGCAGTGTAACGGGGAACTATGGCTACACCTTC.

J is TRBJ1-4 and V is TRBV5-8; TRBD1 matches at 7 bases. This CDR3 contains 14 residues. Trimming removed 4 bases from V and 8 bases from J; junction bases left unmatched: 8. Germline CDR1 is SGHTS and CDR2 is YDEGEE. The CDR3 DNA follows: TGTGCCAGCAGCCACAGGGGTTTGGGCGAAAAACTGTTTTTT. This gives the protein CASSHRGLGEKLFF. Variable domain in full (rest from reference TRBV5-8 and TRBJ1-4): EAGVTQSPTHLIKTRGQQATLRCSPISGHTSVYWYQQALGLGLQFLLWYDEGEERNRGNFPPRFSGRQFPNYSSELNVNALELEDSALYLCASSHRGLGEKLFFGSGTQLSVL.

The gene calls are TRBV18 and TRBJ1-2; 9 bases fit TRBD1. The germline CDR1 and CDR2 sequences are KGHSH and LQKENI. The CDR3 contains 14 residues. V trimming: 4 bases; J trimming: 3 bases; junction bases outside the gene matches: 3. The CDR3 coding sequence is TGTGCCAGCTCACGGACAGGGGAGGACTATGGCTACACCTTC. Encoded protein: CASSRTGEDYGYTF.

The V call is TRBV28, the J call TRBJ2-6, with 10 positions matching TRBD1. The V segment lost 4 bases and the J segment 1 base; nucleotides outside the gene matches: 4. The germline CDR1 and CDR2 sequences are MDHEN and SYDVKM. The CDR3 has 17 residues. The CDR3 nucleotides are TGTGCCAGCAGTTCCGGGACAGGGGTATCTGGGGCCAACGTCCTGACTTTC. Amino acid sequence: CASSSGTGVSGANVLTF. Using reference TRBV28 and TRBJ2-6 for the parts outside the CDR3, the full variable domain is DVKVTQSSRYLVKRTGEKVFLECVQDMDHENMFWYRQDPGLGLRLIYFSYDVKMKEKGDIPEGYSVSREKKERFSLILESASTNQTSMYLCASSSGTGVSGANVLTFGAGSRLTVL.

This clone turned up a few times. The genes are TRBV10-3 and TRBJ1-1; 8 bases are a match to TRBD1. The CDR3 runs 12 residues. The germline CDR1 and CDR2 sequences are ENHRY and SYGVKD. The V segment lost 6 bases and the J segment 11 bases; nucleotides outside the gene matches: 8. CDR3 DNA: TGTGCCATCAGGGACAGGGAGGGGAGTGCTTTCTTT. This translates into CAIRDREGSAFF.

The chain carries TRBV10-1 and TRBJ1-1, with a tentative D call TRBD1 (6 bases). This CDR3 has 14 residues. CDR1 is WNHNN and CDR2 is SYGVQD in the germline V gene (reference sequence). Trimming pared 4 bases from V and 4 bases from J, leaving 13 bases between. This chain's CDR3 is CASSGRGGVTEAFF. For the CDR3, the DNA is TGCGCCAGCAGTGGCAGGGGTGGGGTCACTGAAGCTTTCTTT.

The chain's CDR3 is CASSHRQGNDEQYF. CDR3 DNA: TGTGCCAGCAGTCACCGACAGGGAAACGACGAGCAGTACTTC. The gene calls are TRBV27 and TRBJ2-7; 7 bases fit TRBD1. V lost 5 bases, J lost 5 bases, and 9 bases stayed unmatched. The CDR3 runs to 14 residues. The V gene's germline CDR1 is MNHEY and CDR2 SMNVEV (reference sequence).

This chain connects TRBV19 to TRBJ1-1; D unresolved. V was pared by 8 bases and J by 4 bases, with 8 bases between. Germline loops: CDR1 LNHDA, CDR2 SQIVND (reference sequence). This CDR3 has 11 amino acids. CDR3 nucleotide sequence: TGTGCCAGTCTTCGGTCCACTGAAGCTTTCTTT. Its protein is CASLRSTEAFF.

The rearrangement joins TRBV6-5 to TRBJ2-7; 8 bases line up with TRBD1. The CDR3 length is 13 residues. Germline V gene sequence: CDR1 MNHEY, CDR2 SVGAGI. V lost 5 bases to trimming and J lost 6 bases; unmatched junction nucleotides: 6. The CDR3 bases are TGTGCCAGCAGTCCCAGGGGGCGGACCGAGCAGTACTTC. Its translation: CASSPRGRTEQYF.

On this clone: Other nucleotide sequences from this sample produce the same CDR3. The chain combines TRBV6-2 or TRBV6-3 with TRBJ2-5, with D hard to call. Trimming stripped 0 bases from V and 5 bases from J, with 4 bases between. This CDR3 comprises 12 residues. CDR1 MNHEY and CDR2 SVGEGT come from the germline V gene. CDR3 DNA: TGTGCCAGCAGTTACTCTTCGGAGACCCAGTACTTC. This encodes CASSYSSETQYF.

The chain uses TRBV4-1 and TRBJ2-2, with D possibly TRBD1 on 7 matching bases. Between the trimmed V and J ends, which lost 4 bases and 5 bases, there was a span of 20 bases. Germline V CDR1 and CDR2: MGHRA, YSYEKL. The CDR3 spans 17 residues. The CDR3 reads CASSPPQGGTRTGELFF. The CDR3 coding sequence is TGCGCCAGCAGCCCCCCGCAGGGGGGTACTAGAACCGGGGAGCTGTTTTTT.

This clone was detected only once. The chain couples TRBV5-4 to TRBJ2-5, with 11 bases aligning to TRBD1. Germline V gene sequence: CDR1 SGHNT, CDR2 YYREEE (reference sequence). After removal of 4 bases from V and 5 bases from J, the junction contained 10 bases not matched to a gene. The CDR3 consists of 16 residues. Here the CDR3 reads CASSPKGGQGGETQYF. CDR3 DNA sequence: TGTGCCAGCAGCCCAAAGGGGGGACAGGGGGGCGAGACCCAGTACTTC.

The chain is built from TRBV18 and TRBJ1-3, with D perhaps TRBD1 (5 bases). V was shortened by 3 bases and J by 2 bases, with 14 bases between the two germline ends. The length of the CDR3 is 16 residues. Germline V gene data show CDR1 as KGHSH and CDR2 as LQKENI. The CDR3 loop reads CASSPSGGTTGNTIYF. CDR3 in DNA: TGTGCCAGCTCACCCAGCGGGGGGACTACTGGAAACACCATATATTTT.

This clone was seen a single time. The chain uses TRBV5-1 and TRBJ2-5; 8 nucleotides match TRBD1. Germline-derived CDR1 and CDR2 are SGHRS and YFSETQ. This CDR3 has 15 residues. V lost 4 bases, J lost 4 bases, and 9 bases stayed unmatched. As DNA, the CDR3 is TGCGCCAGCAGCGCCAGGGACAGGATGATAGAGACCCAGTACTTC. The encoded protein is CASSARDRMIETQYF.

Here the CDR3 reads CASSLDRGTAYEQYF. CDR3 DNA: TGTGCCAGCAGCTTAGATCGAGGGACAGCTTACGAGCAGTACTTC. The chain employs TRBV11-3 and TRBJ2-7; 7 bases map to TRBD1. CDR3 length: 15 residues. Germline trimming cut 0 bases from V and 4 bases from J; bases unmatched to any gene: 6. The germline gives CDR1 SGHNT, CDR2 YENEEA.

The table lists this clone with a count of one. The chain employs TRBV19 and TRBJ1-5, with TRBD1 matching 7 bases. The ends lost 6 bases at V and 0 bases at J; junction bases unmatched: 14. Germline V gene sequence: CDR1 LNHDA, CDR2 SQIVND (reference sequence). The CDR3 runs 18 residues. Here the CDR3 DNA reads TGTGCCAGTAGCCGGGACAGCCCGGTCTCCTATAGCAATCAGCCCCAGCATTTT. It is translated as CASSRDSPVSYSNQPQHF.

V is TRBV6-5 and J is TRBJ1-3; D unclear. The germline CDR1 and CDR2 sequences are MNHEY and SVGAGI. The CDR3 sequence is 13 residues long. The V end was cut by 4 bases, the J end by 1 base, with 5 bases between. CDR3 loop: CASSSQSGNTIYF. The CDR3 DNA reads TGTGCCAGCAGTTCCCAATCTGGAAACACCATATATTTT.

The chain combines TRBV7-8 with TRBJ1-6, with 8 bases identical to TRBD1. This CDR3 is 13 amino acids long. The V gene end was trimmed by 5 bases and the J gene end by 10 bases; junction bases not matched to a gene: 4. Germline V gene lookup returns CDR1 SGHVS and CDR2 FQNEAQ. CDR3 sequence (DNA): TGTGCCAGCAGCCGGACAGGGAGCTCACCCCTCCACTTT. This translates into CASSRTGSSPLHF.

This clone was counted a few times. The chain is built from TRBV7-8 and TRBJ1-1; D might be TRBD1 (5 bases). The CDR3 is made up of 13 amino acids. Germline V gives CDR1 SGHVS, CDR2 FQNEAQ. V lost 5 bases to trimming and J lost 7 bases, with 14 bases between them. As DNA, the CDR3 is TGTGCCAGCAGCCCCGACAGAAGACATGAAGCTTTCTTT. Its translation: CASSPDRRHEAFF. Combining the CDR3 with reference TRBV7-8 and TRBJ1-1 gives the whole variable domain GAGVSQSPRYKVAKRGQDVALRCDPISGHVSLFWYQQALGQGPEFLTYFQNEAQLDKSGLPSDRFFAERPEGSVSTLKIQRTQQEDSAVYLCASSPDRRHEAFFGQGTRLTVV.